This T cell receptor beta chain was captured by sequencing in a study of post-analysis software for immune sequencing data. As for the study in general: Courses of disease covered relapsing-remitting, secondary progressive and progressive-relapsing multiple sclerosis. Study-wide results and limits: Versus controls, multiple sclerosis patients showed significantly lower diversity (normalized Chao1). Those samples that were prepared in the same batch co-clustered strongly by F measure. Controls had lower frequencies than patients of 4 or 5 TRBV segments, which included TRBV5-6, TRBV5-1 and TRBV20-1.

This clonotype was detected ten times or more. What it binds is unknown. Germline-derived CDR1 and CDR2 are LNHNV and YYDKDF (reference sequence). The CDR3 has 14 residues. Deletions cut 0 bases from V and 1 base from J, with 6 bases between. The library was made from cDNA and included unique molecular identifiers. Roughly 500,000 cDNA molecules were obtained per 1 to 10 million input T cells. TCRdb passed the PCR reads through MiXCR, listing each CDR3 protein once. The table includes fewer than 850,000 distinct CDR3 sequences, 25% to 30% detected once. The TCR sequence derives from a girl aged 10 to 17 with multiple sclerosis. The sequenced material came from blood. The V and J genes are TRBV15 and TRBJ2-5; D is ambiguous. CDR3 amino acids: CATSRDTAQETQYF. Here the CDR3 DNA reads TGTGCCACCAGCAGAGATACCGCCCAAGAGACCCAGTACTTC.